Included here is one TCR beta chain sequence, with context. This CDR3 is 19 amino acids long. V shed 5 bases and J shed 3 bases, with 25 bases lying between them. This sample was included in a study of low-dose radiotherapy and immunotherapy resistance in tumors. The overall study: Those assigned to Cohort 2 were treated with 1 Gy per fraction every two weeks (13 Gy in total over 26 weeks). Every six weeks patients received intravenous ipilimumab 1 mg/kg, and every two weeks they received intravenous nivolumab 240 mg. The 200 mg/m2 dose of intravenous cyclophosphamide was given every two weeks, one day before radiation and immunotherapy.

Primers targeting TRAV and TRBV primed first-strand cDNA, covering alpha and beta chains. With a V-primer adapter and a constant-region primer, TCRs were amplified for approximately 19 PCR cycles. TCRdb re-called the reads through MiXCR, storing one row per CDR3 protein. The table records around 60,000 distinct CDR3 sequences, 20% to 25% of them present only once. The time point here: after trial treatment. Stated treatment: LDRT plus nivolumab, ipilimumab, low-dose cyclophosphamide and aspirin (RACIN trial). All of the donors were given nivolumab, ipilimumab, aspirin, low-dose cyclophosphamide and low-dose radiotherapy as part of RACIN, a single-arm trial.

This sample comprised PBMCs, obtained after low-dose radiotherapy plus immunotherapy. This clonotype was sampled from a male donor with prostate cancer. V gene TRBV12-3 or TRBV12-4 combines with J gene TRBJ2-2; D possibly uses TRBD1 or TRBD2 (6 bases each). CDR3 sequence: CASSVGGTGGPEDTGELFF. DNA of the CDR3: TGTGCCAGCAGTGTTGGAGGGACTGGGGGGCCCGAGGACACCGGGGAGCTGTTTTTT.